The 32 T cell receptor beta chains in this list originate from one sample, sequenced in a study of blood T cells in healthy people across ages. PCR was performed a second time for about 7 to 12 cycles using a sample-barcoded 5' primer and a J-beta primer mix. TCRdb reanalysed the 5' RACE reads using MiXCR and keeps one entry per CDR3 protein. The sample has some 790,000 distinct CDR3 sequences, under 30% seen once. Sequencing was carried out using blood. Receptors were obtained from a woman aged 80 or over in good health.

The sample holds many counts of this clonotype. This sequence joins TRBV6-1 and TRBJ2-1, with a possible D match to TRBD2 (6 bases). Trimming removed 6 bases from V and 5 bases from J, with 20 bases in between. The length of the CDR3 is 16 residues. From germline, CDR1 is MNHNS and CDR2 SASEGT. CDR3 loop: CASRPHPGLSNNEQFF. Here the CDR3 DNA reads TGTGCCAGCAGACCTCATCCGGGACTCTCAAACAATGAGCAGTTCTTC.

This clonotype was detected only a few times. V usage is TRBV7-9 and J usage is TRBJ1-1; D is ambiguous. Germline CDR1 reads SEHNR; CDR2 reads FQNEAQ (reference sequence). V lost 4 bases to trimming and J lost 1 base, with 10 bases between them. CDR3 size: 14 residues. This CDR3 reads CASSSESGNTEAFF. CDR3 nucleotides: TGTGCCAGCAGCTCAGAGTCGGGGAACACTGAAGCTTTCTTT.

This clonotype was observed at least ten times. This chain links TRBV5-1 with TRBJ2-2; 7 positions agree with TRBD1. The V gene's germline CDR1 is SGHRS and CDR2 YFSETQ. This CDR3 is 14 amino acids long. The junction had 7 bases not matched to a gene; V was cut back by 8 bases and J by 3 bases. CDR3 bases: TGCGCCAGTCGGCCTGGACAGGACACCGGGGAGCTGTTTTTT. Translated, it gives CASRPGQDTGELFF.

As to this clonotype: A single base separates this from a much larger clone, so it may be a read error. The chain carries TRBV29-1 and TRBJ2-1; D perhaps matches TRBD2 (5 bases). Germline CDR1 SQVTM, CDR2 ANQGSEA. V was pared by 7 bases and J by 10 bases, with 17 bases between. This CDR3 is 12 amino acids long. CDR3 sequence: CSGLRTSSEQFF. The CDR3 bases are TGCAGCGGTCTTAGGACTTCCTCCGAGCAGTTCTTC.

As for this clonotype: A much larger clone differs from this one at a single base, so this may be a read error. J is TRBJ2-5 and V is TRBV20-1; perhaps D is TRBD1 or TRBD2 (6 bases each). Trimming took 6 bases from V and 11 from J, leaving 22 bases between them. The germline gives CDR1 DFQATT, CDR2 SNEGSKA (reference sequence). The CDR3 sequence is 13 residues long. The CDR3 coding sequence is TGCAGTGCCCCAAGGGGGGCCAACAATGAGCAGTACTTC. As protein: CSAPRGANNEQYF.

This clonotype occurred a few times. The CDR3 loop is CAISGGDGANVLTF. For the CDR3, the DNA is TGTGCCATTTCGGGAGGGGACGGGGCCAACGTCCTGACTTTC. The chain joins TRBV6-2 or TRBV6-3 to TRBJ2-6; TRBD2 agrees at 8 bases. CDR1 is MNHEY and CDR2 is SVGEGT in the germline V gene. V trimming: 10 bases; J trimming: 4 bases; junction bases outside the gene matches: 6. The CDR3 contains 14 residues.

CDR3 bases: TGTGCCAGCAGCATTCTGGTAGCGGGGAGGAAAAATACGCAGTATTTT. It codes for CASSILVAGRKNTQYF. The chain uses TRBV7-2 and TRBJ2-3, with TRBD2 matching over 8 bases. Germline V gene lookup returns CDR1 SGHTA and CDR2 FQGNSA. J gave up 7 bases and V 5 bases, and 14 bases lay outside the gene matches. The CDR3 consists of 16 residues.

This clonotype was recorded many times. The chain links TRBV6-6 to TRBJ1-2, with D possibly TRBD1 on 5 matching bases. CDR1 is MNHNY and CDR2 is SVGAGI in the germline V gene (reference sequence). V shed 6 bases and J shed 4 bases, with 12 bases lying between them. The length of the CDR3 is 13 residues. The CDR3 sequence is CASRVDSTYGYTF. In DNA, the CDR3 is TGTGCCAGCAGGGTCGACAGCACCTATGGCTACACCTTC.

Details on this clonotype: A single base separates this from a much larger clone, so it may be a read error. The genes are TRBV25-1 and TRBJ2-1; D not resolved. The closer fit of TRBJ2-7 to the DNA end suggests the J call may be wrong. This CDR3 spans 13 amino acids. CDR1 and CDR2 (germline): MGHDK, SYGVNS. CDR3 amino acids: CASRMGYHNEQYF. The CDR3 DNA follows: TGTGCCAGCAGGATGGGGTACCACAATGAGCAGTACTTC.

The rearrangement uses TRBV5-5 and TRBJ2-4; 9 nucleotides agree with TRBD1. J gave up 4 bases and V 3 bases, and 5 bases lay outside the gene matches. The CDR3 length is 15 residues. In germline, CDR1 is SGHKS, CDR2 YYEKEE (reference sequence). The chain's CDR3 is CASSYTGTGKNIQYF. In nucleotides, the CDR3 is TGTGCCAGCAGCTATACCGGGACAGGGAAAAACATTCAGTACTTC.

This clonotype was seen ten or more times. V and J are TRBV11-2 and TRBJ2-7; 7 positions agree with TRBD1. The CDR3 length is 14 residues. Germline CDR1 SGHAT, CDR2 FQNNGV. V trimming: 3 bases; J trimming: 0 bases; junction bases outside the gene matches: 2. This CDR3 is CASSFGTASYEQYF. Written as DNA, the CDR3 is TGTGCCAGCAGCTTTGGGACAGCCTCCTACGAGCAGTACTTC.

V and J are TRBV30 and TRBJ1-5; 11 bases are shared with TRBD1. The V gene's germline CDR1 is GTSNPN and CDR2 SVGIG (reference sequence). This CDR3 is 15 amino acids long. Trimming cost V 5 bases and J 1 base; bases outside gene matches: 4. CDR3 protein: CAWGDRGLSNQPQHF. In DNA form, the CDR3 reads TGTGCCTGGGGGGACAGGGGGTTGAGCAATCAGCCCCAGCATTTT.

The table lists this clonotype with a count of one. This chain uses TRBV19 with TRBJ1-1; D ambiguous. The CDR3 spans 15 residues. V gave up 7 bases and J gave up 0 bases, with 15 bases separating them. Germline CDR1 reads LNHDA; CDR2 reads SQIVND (reference sequence). CDR3 coding DNA: TGTGCCAGTAAGGGTGGAACTCCCATGAACACTGAAGCTTTCTTT. Protein product: CASKGGTPMNTEAFF.

About this clonotype itself: This could be a read error, since a much larger clone is one nucleotide away. The chain uses TRBV5-5 and TRBJ2-3; D is possibly TRBD1 or TRBD2 (5 bases each). The germline CDR1 and CDR2 sequences are SGHKS and YYEKEE (reference sequence). The CDR3 covers 15 residues. The CDR3 spells CVSSFSGASTDTQYF. The DNA of the CDR3 is TGTGTCAGCAGCTTTTCCGGGGCTAGCACAGATACGCAGTATTTT.

This clonotype was detected ten times or more. The chain recombines TRBV12-3 or TRBV12-4 with TRBJ2-5; unclear D gene. Trimming shortened V by 6 bases and J by 4 bases, and 15 bases separated the two germline ends. There are 14 residues in the CDR3. The CDR3: CASSTSKGPETQYF. For the CDR3, the DNA is TGTGCCAGCAGCACATCAAAGGGCCCAGAGACCCAGTACTTC.

The V and J genes are TRBV5-1 and TRBJ2-1, with a weak D call TRBD1 (8 bases). V lost 7 bases and J lost 5, with 16 bases in between. The CDR3 spans 14 residues. Germline loops: CDR1 SGHRS, CDR2 YFSETQ. This chain's CDR3 is CASFTGGENNEQFF. The CDR3 coding sequence is TGCGCCAGCTTTACAGGGGGGGAGAACAATGAGCAGTTCTTC.

This clonotype has at least ten counts. The V gene is TRBV9, the J gene TRBJ2-4; tentatively, D is TRBD1 (7 bases). The V end was cut by 1 base, the J end by 0 bases, with 11 bases between. CDR1 SGDLS and CDR2 YYNGEE come from the germline V gene. This CDR3 comprises 16 residues. The DNA of the CDR3 is TGTGCCAGCAGCGTACAGGGGGGTGTAGCCAAAAACATTCAGTACTTC. Protein sequence: CASSVQGGVAKNIQYF.

To note about this clonotype: At one boundary the junction diverges from the germline segment, which might be a read error. The rearrangement joins TRBV3-1 to TRBJ1-4; D perhaps matches TRBD1 (5 bases). The CDR3 runs to 13 residues. The germline CDR1 and CDR2 sequences are LGHDT and YNNKEL (reference sequence). CDR3 DNA: TGTGCCAGCAGCCACGGGGGGAATGAAAAACGGTTTTTT. Its protein product is CASSHGGNEKRFF.

This clonotype has ten or more counts. The chain combines TRBV7-2 with TRBJ2-3, with D uncertain. V dropped 6 bases and J dropped 2 bases, with 3 bases sitting between them. The CDR3 is made up of 11 amino acids. Germline values: CDR1 SGHTA, CDR2 FQGNSA. This CDR3 reads CASRLTDTQYF. CDR3 nucleotides: TGTGCCAGCAGACTCACAGATACGCAGTATTTT.

This clonotype has only one observation. A read error is possible here, since a much larger clone lies one base away. The chain employs TRBV3-1 and TRBJ1-2; D is undetermined. The length of the CDR3 is 13 residues. Germline V gives CDR1 LGHDT, CDR2 YNNKEL (reference sequence). CDR3: CTSSHQQNYGYTF. The CDR3, as DNA: TGTACCAGCAGCCATCAGCAGAACTATGGCTACACCTTC.

About this clonotype: A junction boundary mismatches the germline segment, possibly from a read error. The V call is TRBV7-2, the J call TRBJ2-2; 7 nucleotides agree with TRBD2. CDR3 size: 16 residues. The germline V gene encodes CDR1 SGHTA and CDR2 FQGNSA. CDR3 amino acids: CASSLGASGNTGERFF. DNA of the CDR3: TGTGCCAGCAGCTTAGGGGCTAGCGGTAACACCGGGGAGCGGTTTTTT. Complete variable domain (other parts from reference TRBV7-2 and TRBJ2-2): GAGVSQSPSNKVTEKGKDVELRCDPISGHTALYWYRQSLGQGLEFLIYFQGNSAPDKSGLPSDRFSAERTGGSVSTLTIQRTQQEDSAVYLCASSLGASGNTGERFFGEGSRLTVL.

This clonotype showed up many times. The V and J genes are TRBV6-6 and TRBJ2-7, with 8 bases that match TRBD2. This CDR3 contains 14 residues. CDR1 MNHNY and CDR2 SVGAGI come from the germline V gene (reference sequence). Trimming removed 6 bases from V and 3 bases from J; junction bases left unmatched: 7. CDR3 DNA sequence: TGTGCCAGCAGGCGTAGCGGGGAGATCTACGAGCAGTACTTC. Translating it yields CASRRSGEIYEQYF.

This clonotype appeared many times. The J gene is TRBJ2-1, the V gene TRBV2; D is uncertain. Germline loops: CDR1 SNHLY, CDR2 FYNNEI. Trimming shortened V by 2 bases and J by 3 bases, and 8 bases separated the two germline ends. This CDR3 spans 14 amino acids. CDR3 coding DNA: TGTGCCAGCAGTGAACGAGCAGTCTACAATGAGCAGTTCTTC. Translating it yields CASSERAVYNEQFF.

This clonotype was found many times. The CDR3 DNA follows: TGTGCCAGCAGCGCGGGGGTTAACAATCAGCCCCAGCATTTT. Residues: CASSAGVNNQPQHF. The chain couples TRBV9 to TRBJ1-5, with D perhaps matching TRBD1 (5 bases). CDR1 and CDR2 (germline): SGDLS, YYNGEE. The CDR3 extends over 14 amino acids. Between the trimmed V and J ends, which lost 3 bases and 3 bases, there was a span of 10 bases.

This clonotype was seen just once. The chain employs TRBV5-1 and TRBJ2-3; 7 positions match TRBD2. The CDR3 contains 15 residues. Trimming cost V 1 base and J 0 bases; bases outside gene matches: 2. CDR1 and CDR2 (germline): SGHRS, YFSETQ. DNA of the CDR3: TGCGCCAGCAGCTTGCCTAGCGGAAGCACAGATACGCAGTATTTT. It translates to CASSLPSGSTDTQYF.

Of note for this clonotype: This may arise from a read error, as a much more abundant clone is one base away. The chain couples TRBV6-5 to TRBJ2-7; D is perhaps TRBD1 (5 bases). Deletions cut 8 bases from V and 7 bases from J, with 18 bases between. The CDR3 consists of 13 residues. Germline loops: CDR1 MNHEY, CDR2 SVGAGI. The CDR3 reads CASGRGWLGEQYF. DNA of the CDR3: TGTGCCAGCGGAAGGGGCTGGCTTGGGGAGCAGTACTTC.

This clonotype was observed a few times. The chain recombines TRBV5-5 with TRBJ2-7; possible D gene TRBD1, 5 bases. The CDR3 is made up of 15 amino acids. The V end lost 4 bases, the J end lost 1 base, and 15 bases lay between the germline ends. CDR1 and CDR2 from the germline V gene are SGHKS and YYEKEE (reference sequence). The CDR3 spells CASSPREKESYEQYF. In nucleotides, the CDR3 is TGTGCCAGCAGCCCCAGGGAAAAAGAATCCTACGAGCAGTACTTC.

This clonotype appeared many times. V usage is TRBV20-1 and J usage is TRBJ2-5, with 10 bases lining up with TRBD1. V was pared by 4 bases and J by 7 bases, with 9 bases of the junction left unmatched. CDR1 is DFQATT and CDR2 is SNEGSKA in the germline V gene (reference sequence). The CDR3 sequence is 14 residues long. CDR3 in amino acids: CSATRTGGLVTQYF. The CDR3 DNA reads as TGCAGTGCTACCCGGACAGGGGGGTTGGTGACCCAGTACTTC.

This clonotype has a count of ten or more. The chain carries TRBV10-1 and TRBJ2-5; 8 nucleotides align to TRBD2. Trimming took 8 bases from V and 4 from J; bases not matched to a gene: 6. CDR1 and CDR2 (germline): WNHNN, SYGVQD (reference sequence). This CDR3 is 13 amino acids long. CDR3 protein: CASSRTSSETQYF. The CDR3 DNA follows: TGCGCCAGCTCCCGGACTAGCTCAGAGACCCAGTACTTC.

In its sample, this clonotype was seen many times. The chain employs TRBV12-3 or TRBV12-4 and TRBJ2-3; TRBD2 aligns across 10 bases. After removal of 2 bases from V and 0 bases from J, the junction contained 2 bases not matched to a gene. This CDR3 is built from 16 residues. In nucleotides, the CDR3 is TGTGCCAGCAGTTTACAAGCGGGGGGGAGCACAGATACGCAGTATTTT. Translation: CASSLQAGGSTDTQYF.

This clonotype was observed at least ten times. The rearrangement uses TRBV3-1 and TRBJ2-5, with D uncertain. The V end lost 1 base, the J end lost 1 base, and 7 bases lay between the germline ends. This CDR3 contains 14 residues. CDR1 and CDR2 (germline): LGHDT, YNNKEL (reference sequence). Written as DNA, the CDR3 is TGTGCCAGCAGCCAAGGGCGGACCCAAGAGACCCAGTACTTC. Amino acid sequence: CASSQGRTQETQYF.

The V and J genes are TRBV7-3 and TRBJ2-6, with TRBD1 identical over 7 bases. The CDR3 loop spans 16 amino acids. The junction had 10 bases not matched to a gene; V was cut back by 5 bases and J by 6 bases. Germline assignment: CDR1 SGHTA and CDR2 FQGTGA. CDR3 residues: CASSETGLAEANVLTF. Here the CDR3 DNA reads TGTGCCAGCAGCGAGACAGGGCTGGCCGAGGCCAACGTCCTGACTTTC.